This T cell receptor beta chain was sequenced for a study of blood T cells in healthy people across ages. A second PCR, run for about 6 to 11 cycles, used a sample-barcoded 5' primer plus a J-beta primer mix. One entry per CDR3 protein results from TCRdb running MiXCR on the 5' RACE reads. The profile shows 850,000 to 1,000,000 distinct CDR3 sequences, just over 50% of them singletons. Between the trimmed V and J ends, which lost 10 bases and 3 bases, there was a span of 10 bases. The CDR3 spans 12 residues. Germline V gene sequence: CDR1 ENHRY, CDR2 SYGVKD. The sequence derives from a woman in her sixties or seventies in good health. Source material: blood. The genes are TRBV10-3 and TRBJ1-5; possibly TRBD1 for D (5 bases). The CDR3 spells CATAQVNQPQHF. CDR3 bases: TGTGCCACCGCACAGGTCAATCAGCCCCAGCATTTT.